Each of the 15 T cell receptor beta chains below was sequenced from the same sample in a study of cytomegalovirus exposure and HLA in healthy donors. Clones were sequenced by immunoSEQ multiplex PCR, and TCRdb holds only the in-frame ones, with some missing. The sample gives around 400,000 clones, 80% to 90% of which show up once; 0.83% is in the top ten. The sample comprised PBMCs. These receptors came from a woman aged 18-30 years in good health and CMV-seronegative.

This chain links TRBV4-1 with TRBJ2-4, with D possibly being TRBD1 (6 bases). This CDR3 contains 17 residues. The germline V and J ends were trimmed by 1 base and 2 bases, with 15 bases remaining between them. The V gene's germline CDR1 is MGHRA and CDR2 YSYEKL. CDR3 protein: CASSQGNSRGSKNIQYF. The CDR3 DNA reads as TGCGCCAGCAGCCAAGGAAATAGCAGGGGTTCCAAAAACATTCAGTACTTC.

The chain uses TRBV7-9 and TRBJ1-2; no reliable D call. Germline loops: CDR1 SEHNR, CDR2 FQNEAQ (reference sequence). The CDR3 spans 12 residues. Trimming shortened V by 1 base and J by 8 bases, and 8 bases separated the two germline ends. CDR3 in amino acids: CASSLGREGYTF. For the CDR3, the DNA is TGTGCCAGCAGCTTAGGACGGGAGGGCTACACCTTC. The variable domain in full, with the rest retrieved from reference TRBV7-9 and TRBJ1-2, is DTGVSQNPRHKITKRGQNVTFRCDPISEHNRLYWYRQTLGQGPEFLTYFQNEAQLEKSRLLSDRFSAERPKGSFSTLEIQRTEQGDSAMYLCASSLGREGYTFGSGTRLTVV.

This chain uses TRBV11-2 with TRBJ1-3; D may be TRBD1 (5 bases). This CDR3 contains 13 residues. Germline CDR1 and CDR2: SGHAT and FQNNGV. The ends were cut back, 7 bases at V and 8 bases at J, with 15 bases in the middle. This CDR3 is CASKFQGGDTIYF. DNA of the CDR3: TGTGCCAGCAAGTTCCAGGGAGGAGACACCATATATTTT.

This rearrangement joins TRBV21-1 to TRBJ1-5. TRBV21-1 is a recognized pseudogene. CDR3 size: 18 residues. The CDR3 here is CASSSNQRRNGGKQPQHF. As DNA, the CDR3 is TGTGCCAGCAGTTCAAATCAAAGGAGGAACGGCGGGAAACAGCCCCAGCATTTT.

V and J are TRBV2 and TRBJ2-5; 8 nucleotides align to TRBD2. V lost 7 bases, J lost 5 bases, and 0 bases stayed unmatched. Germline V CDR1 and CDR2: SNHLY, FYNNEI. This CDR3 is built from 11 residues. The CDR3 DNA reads TGTGCCAGCACGGGAGGGGAGACCCAGTACTTC. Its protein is CASTGGETQYF.

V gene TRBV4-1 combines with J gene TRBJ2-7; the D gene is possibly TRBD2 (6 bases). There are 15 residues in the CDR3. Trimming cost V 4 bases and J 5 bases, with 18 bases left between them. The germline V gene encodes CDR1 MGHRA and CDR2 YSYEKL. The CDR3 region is CASSRRPGVPDEQYF. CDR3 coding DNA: TGCGCCAGCAGCCGAAGACCGGGAGTACCAGACGAGCAGTACTTC.

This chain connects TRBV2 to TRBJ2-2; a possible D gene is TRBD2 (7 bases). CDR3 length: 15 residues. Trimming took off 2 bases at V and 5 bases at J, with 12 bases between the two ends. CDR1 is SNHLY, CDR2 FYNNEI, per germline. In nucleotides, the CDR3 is TGTGCCAGCAGTGAAACGGGGGGCAGAACCGGGGAGCTGTTTTTT. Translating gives CASSETGGRTGELFF.

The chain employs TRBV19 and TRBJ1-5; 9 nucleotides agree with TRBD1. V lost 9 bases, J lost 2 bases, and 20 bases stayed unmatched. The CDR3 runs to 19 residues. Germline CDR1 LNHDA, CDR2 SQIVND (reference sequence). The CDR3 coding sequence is TGTGCCAGCCGCGGTGGGTGGGACAGGGACCAGAGAGGCAATCAGCCCCAGCATTTT. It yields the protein CASRGGWDRDQRGNQPQHF.

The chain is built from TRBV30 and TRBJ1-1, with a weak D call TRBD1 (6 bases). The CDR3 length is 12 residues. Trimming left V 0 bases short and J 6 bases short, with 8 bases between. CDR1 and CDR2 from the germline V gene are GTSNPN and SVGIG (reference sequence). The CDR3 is CAWSVNRAEAFF. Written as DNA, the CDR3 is TGTGCCTGGAGTGTAAACAGGGCTGAAGCTTTCTTT.

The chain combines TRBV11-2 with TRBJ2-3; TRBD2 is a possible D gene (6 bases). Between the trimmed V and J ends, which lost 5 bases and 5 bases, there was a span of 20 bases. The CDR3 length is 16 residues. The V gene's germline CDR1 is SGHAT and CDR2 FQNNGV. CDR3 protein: CASSVGVGGFGDTQYF. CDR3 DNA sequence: TGTGCCAGCAGCGTTGGGGTGGGAGGTTTCGGAGATACGCAGTATTTT.

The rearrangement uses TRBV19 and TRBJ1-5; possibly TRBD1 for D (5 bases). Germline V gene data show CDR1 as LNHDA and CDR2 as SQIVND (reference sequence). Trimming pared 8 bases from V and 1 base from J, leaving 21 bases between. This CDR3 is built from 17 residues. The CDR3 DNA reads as TGTGCCAGTTGCAACCCCGGGGGGGGTTCCAGCAATCAGCCCCAGCATTTT. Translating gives CASCNPGGGSSNQPQHF.

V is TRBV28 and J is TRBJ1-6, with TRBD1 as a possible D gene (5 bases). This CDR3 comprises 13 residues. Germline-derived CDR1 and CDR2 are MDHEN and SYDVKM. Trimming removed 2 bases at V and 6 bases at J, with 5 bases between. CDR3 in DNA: TGTGCCAGCAGTTTAGACAGTAATTCACCCCTCCACTTT. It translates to CASSLDSNSPLHF.

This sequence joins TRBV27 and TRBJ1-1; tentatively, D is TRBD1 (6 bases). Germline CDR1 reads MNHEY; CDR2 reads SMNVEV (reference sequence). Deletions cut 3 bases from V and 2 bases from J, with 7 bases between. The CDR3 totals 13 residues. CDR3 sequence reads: CASSLDSNTEAFF. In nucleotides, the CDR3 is TGTGCCAGCAGTTTGGACAGCAACACTGAAGCTTTCTTT.

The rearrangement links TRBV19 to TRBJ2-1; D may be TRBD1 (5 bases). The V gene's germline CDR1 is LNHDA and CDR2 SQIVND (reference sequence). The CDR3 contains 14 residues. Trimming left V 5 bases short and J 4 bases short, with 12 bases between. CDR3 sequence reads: CASSRTAGYNEQFF. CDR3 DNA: TGTGCCAGTAGTCGGACGGCAGGGTACAATGAGCAGTTCTTC.

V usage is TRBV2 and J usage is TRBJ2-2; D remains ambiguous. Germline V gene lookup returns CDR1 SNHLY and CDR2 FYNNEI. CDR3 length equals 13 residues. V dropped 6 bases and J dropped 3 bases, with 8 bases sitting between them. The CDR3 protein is CASRIAHTGELFF. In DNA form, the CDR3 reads TGTGCCAGCAGGATAGCTCACACCGGGGAGCTGTTTTTT.